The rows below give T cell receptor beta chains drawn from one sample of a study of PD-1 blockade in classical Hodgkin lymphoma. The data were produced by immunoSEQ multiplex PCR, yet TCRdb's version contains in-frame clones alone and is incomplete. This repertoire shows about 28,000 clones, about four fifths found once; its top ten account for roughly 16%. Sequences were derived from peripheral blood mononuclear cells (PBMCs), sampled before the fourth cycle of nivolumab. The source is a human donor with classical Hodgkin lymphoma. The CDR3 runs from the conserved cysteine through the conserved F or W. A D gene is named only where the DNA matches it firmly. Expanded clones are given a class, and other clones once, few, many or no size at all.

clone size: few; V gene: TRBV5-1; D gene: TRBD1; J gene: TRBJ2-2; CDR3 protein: CASSLDRANTGELFF; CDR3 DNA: TGCGCCAGCAGCTTAGACAGGGCGAACACCGGGGAGCTGTTTTTT
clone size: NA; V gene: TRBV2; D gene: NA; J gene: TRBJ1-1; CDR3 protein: CASSEMRQSLTEAFF; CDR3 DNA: TGTGCCAGCAGTGAAATGCGGCAGTCGTTAACTGAAGCTTTCTTT
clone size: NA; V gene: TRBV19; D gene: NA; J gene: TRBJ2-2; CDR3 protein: CASIPRVLGTGELFF; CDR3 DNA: TGTGCCAGTATCCCCAGGGTCTTGGGCACCGGGGAGCTGTTTTTT
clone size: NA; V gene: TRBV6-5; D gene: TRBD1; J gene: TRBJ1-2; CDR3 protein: CASSRTGGEYGYTF; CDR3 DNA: TGTGCCAGCAGTAGAACAGGGGGGGAATATGGCTACACCTTC
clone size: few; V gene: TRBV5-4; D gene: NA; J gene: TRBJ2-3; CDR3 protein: CASSLGWTDTQYF; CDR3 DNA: TGTGCCAGCAGCTTAGGTTGGACAGATACGCAGTATTTT
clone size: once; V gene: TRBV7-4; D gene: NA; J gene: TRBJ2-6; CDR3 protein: CASSICVSAHKVGTF; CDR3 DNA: TGTGCCAGCAGCATTTGTGTTTCAGCTCACAAAGTCGGGACTTTC
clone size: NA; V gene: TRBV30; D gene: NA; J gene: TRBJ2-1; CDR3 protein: CAWTPHRDPSYNEQFF; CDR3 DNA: TGTGCCTGGACGCCCCACCGGGACCCCTCCTACAATGAGCAGTTCTTC
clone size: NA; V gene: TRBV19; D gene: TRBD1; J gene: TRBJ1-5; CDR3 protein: CASSRQGGFAQHF; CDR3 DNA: TGTGCCAGTAGTAGGCAGGGGGGTTTTGCCCAGCATTTT
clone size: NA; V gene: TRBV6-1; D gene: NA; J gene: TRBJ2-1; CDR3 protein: CASSREPNYNEQFF; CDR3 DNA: TGTGCCAGCAGTAGGGAACCTAACTACAATGAGCAGTTCTTC
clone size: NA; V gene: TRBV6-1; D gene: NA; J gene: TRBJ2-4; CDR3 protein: CAILDVAKNIQYF; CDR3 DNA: TGTGCCATCCTGGATGTGGCCAAAAACATTCAGTACTTC
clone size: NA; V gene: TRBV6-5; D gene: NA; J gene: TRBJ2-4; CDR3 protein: CASSYELGGIQYF; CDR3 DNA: TGTGCCAGCAGTTACGAGTTAGGGGGCATTCAGTACTTC
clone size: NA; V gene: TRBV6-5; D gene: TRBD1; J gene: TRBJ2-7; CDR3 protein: CASSTTDRVSYEQYF; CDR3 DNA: TGTGCCAGCAGCACAACCGACAGGGTCTCCTACGAGCAGTACTTC
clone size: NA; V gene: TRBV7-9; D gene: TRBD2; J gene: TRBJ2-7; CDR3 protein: CASSTTSDFSEQYF; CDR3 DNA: TGTGCCAGCAGCACGACTAGCGATTTTAGTGAGCAGTACTTC
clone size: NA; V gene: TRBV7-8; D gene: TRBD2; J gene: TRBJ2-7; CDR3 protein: CASSTAWGGLEYF; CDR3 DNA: TGTGCCAGCAGCACAGCTTGGGGGGGGTTGGAGTACTTC
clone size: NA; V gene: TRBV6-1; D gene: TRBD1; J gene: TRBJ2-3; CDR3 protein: CASSAQGFTQYF; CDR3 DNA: TGTGCCAGCAGTGCACAGGGGTTTACGCAGTATTTT
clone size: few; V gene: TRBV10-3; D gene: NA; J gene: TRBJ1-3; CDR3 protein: CAISQDGSGNTIYF; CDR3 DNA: TGTGCCATCAGTCAGGACGGCTCTGGAAACACCATATATTTT
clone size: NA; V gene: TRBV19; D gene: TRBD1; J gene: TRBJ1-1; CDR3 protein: CASKGQGRNTEAFF; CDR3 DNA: TGTGCCAGTAAGGGACAGGGGAGGAACACTGAAGCTTTCTTT
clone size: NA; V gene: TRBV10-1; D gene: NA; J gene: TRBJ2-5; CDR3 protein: CASSEGGDGETQYF; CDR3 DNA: TGCGCCAGCAGTGAAGGGGGGGACGGGGAGACCCAGTACTTC
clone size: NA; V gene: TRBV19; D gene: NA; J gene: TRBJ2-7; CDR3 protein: CASSEQGGHEQYF; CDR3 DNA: TGTGCCAGTAGTGAGCAGGGAGGACACGAGCAGTACTTC
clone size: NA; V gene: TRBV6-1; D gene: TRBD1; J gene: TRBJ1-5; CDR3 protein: CASSAGTGVGNQPQHF; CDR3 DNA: TGTGCCAGCAGTGCCGGGACAGGGGTTGGGAATCAGCCCCAGCATTTT
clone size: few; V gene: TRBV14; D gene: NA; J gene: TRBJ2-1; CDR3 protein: CASSPRHFSVDADNEQFF; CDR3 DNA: TGTGCCAGCAGCCCGAGGCACTTCTCTGTGGACGCCGACAATGAGCAGTTCTTC
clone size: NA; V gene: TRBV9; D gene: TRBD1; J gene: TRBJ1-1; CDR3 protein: CASSVTETGAAFF; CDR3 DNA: TGTGCCAGCAGCGTAACTGAGACAGGGGCAGCTTTCTTT
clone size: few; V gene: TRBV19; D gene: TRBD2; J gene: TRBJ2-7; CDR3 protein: CASSQRGSSYEQYF; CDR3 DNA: TGTGCCAGTAGTCAGCGGGGGAGCTCCTACGAGCAGTACTTC
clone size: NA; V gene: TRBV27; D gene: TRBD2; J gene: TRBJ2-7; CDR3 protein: CASSLWRESDEQYF; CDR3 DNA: TGTGCCAGCAGTTTATGGCGGGAGTCGGACGAGCAGTACTTC
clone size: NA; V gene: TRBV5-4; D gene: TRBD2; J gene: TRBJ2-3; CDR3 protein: CASSSGLAGDTQYF; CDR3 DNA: TGTGCCAGCAGCTCAGGACTAGCGGGAGATACGCAGTATTTT
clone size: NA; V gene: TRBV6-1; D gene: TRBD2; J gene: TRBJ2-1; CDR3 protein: CASSASGRYNEQFF; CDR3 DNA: TGTGCCAGCAGTGCTAGCGGGAGGTACAATGAGCAGTTCTTC
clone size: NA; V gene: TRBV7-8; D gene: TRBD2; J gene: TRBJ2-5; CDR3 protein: CASSFKREGQETQYF; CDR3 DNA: TGTGCCAGCAGCTTTAAGCGGGAGGGACAAGAGACCCAGTACTTC
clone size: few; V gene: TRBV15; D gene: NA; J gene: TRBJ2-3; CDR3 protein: CATSRDEPNTDTQYF; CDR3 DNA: TGTGCCACCAGCAGAGATGAACCAAACACAGATACGCAGTATTTT
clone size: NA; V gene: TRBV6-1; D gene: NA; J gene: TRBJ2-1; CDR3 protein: CASRNVEQFF; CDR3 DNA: TGTGCCAGCAGAAATGTTGAGCAGTTCTTC
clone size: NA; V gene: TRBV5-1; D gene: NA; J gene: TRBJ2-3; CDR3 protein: CASSGMGGQGDF; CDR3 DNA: TGCGCCAGCAGCGGAATGGGGGGGCAAGGGGATTTT